This is a list of T cell receptor beta chains from one sample in a study of blood T cell repertoires in COVID-19. Some clones are missing from TCRdb's copy, which holds only in-frame ones; the method was immunoSEQ multiplex PCR. The profile covers 170,000 or so clones, with roughly 83% appearing a single time and 1.5% to 1.9% taken by the ten largest. Sequencing used peripheral blood. These receptors all come from a human donor in a cohort sampled during active COVID-19. CDR3s include the opening cysteine and the closing phenylalanine or tryptophan. D genes are given only for firm matches. Some rows mark clone size as missing; the rest say once, few, many or name a class of expanded clone.

clone size: -; J gene: TRBJ2-7; V gene: TRBV5-1; D gene: TRBD2; CDR3 protein: CARSATGGASYEQYF; CDR3 DNA: TGCGCCCGCAGCGCGACCGGGGGGGCGTCCTACGAGCAGTACTTC
clone size: -; J gene: TRBJ2-6; V gene: TRBV29-1; D gene: TRBD1; CDR3 protein: CSVQGQGYSGANVLTF; CDR3 DNA: TGCAGCGTACAGGGACAGGGTTACTCTGGGGCCAACGTCCTGACTTTC
clone size: -; J gene: TRBJ2-7; V gene: TRBV12-3/TRBV12-4; D gene: TRBD1; CDR3 protein: CASKGQSAYEQYF; CDR3 DNA: TGTGCCAGCAAGGGACAGTCAGCCTACGAGCAGTACTTC
clone size: once; J gene: TRBJ2-7; V gene: TRBV4-1; D gene: -; CDR3 protein: CASSQDENYLYEQYF; CDR3 DNA: TGCGCCAGCAGCCAAGATGAGAACTACTTATACGAGCAGTACTTC
clone size: -; J gene: TRBJ2-5; V gene: TRBV5-1; D gene: TRBD1; CDR3 protein: CASSIQGTQETQYF; CDR3 DNA: TGCGCCAGCAGCATACAGGGGACCCAAGAGACCCAGTACTTC
clone size: -; J gene: TRBJ1-2; V gene: TRBV5-1; D gene: TRBD1; CDR3 protein: CASSQQGVYDYGYTF; CDR3 DNA: TGCGCCAGCAGCCAACAGGGGGTCTATGACTATGGCTACACCTTC
clone size: -; J gene: TRBJ2-7; V gene: TRBV18; D gene: TRBD1; CDR3 protein: CASSPRQGASYEQYF; CDR3 DNA: TGTGCCAGCTCACCACGGCAGGGGGCGTCGTACGAGCAGTACTTC
clone size: -; J gene: TRBJ2-5; V gene: TRBV19; D gene: TRBD1; CDR3 protein: CASSITGTGGYETQYF; CDR3 DNA: TGTGCCAGTAGTATAACTGGGACAGGGGGCTATGAGACCCAGTACTTC
clone size: -; J gene: TRBJ1-1; V gene: TRBV10-3; D gene: TRBD1; CDR3 protein: CAIRGDSGGTEAFF; CDR3 DNA: TGTGCCATCAGGGGGGACAGCGGAGGTACTGAAGCTTTCTTT
clone size: -; J gene: TRBJ1-1; V gene: TRBV4-3; D gene: -; CDR3 protein: CASSLGDQGMNTEAFF; CDR3 DNA: TGCGCCAGCAGCCTCGGAGATCAGGGGATGAACACTGAAGCTTTCTTT
clone size: -; J gene: TRBJ2-6; V gene: TRBV9; D gene: -; CDR3 protein: CASSVERGIGANVLTF; CDR3 DNA: TGTGCCAGCAGCGTAGAGAGAGGGATTGGGGCCAACGTCCTGACTTTC
clone size: few; J gene: TRBJ2-7; V gene: TRBV19; D gene: TRBD1; CDR3 protein: CASSQPTGGSYEQYF; CDR3 DNA: TGTGCCAGTAGTCAGCCGACAGGGGGCTCCTACGAGCAGTACTTC
clone size: -; J gene: TRBJ2-6; V gene: TRBV27; D gene: TRBD1; CDR3 protein: CASSDRDRGSVLTF; CDR3 DNA: TGTGCCAGCAGTGACCGGGACAGGGGCTCGGTCCTGACTTTC
clone size: once; J gene: TRBJ2-3; V gene: TRBV27; D gene: -; CDR3 protein: CASSRGDTQYF; CDR3 DNA: TGTGCCAGCAGCCGGGGAGATACGCAGTATTTT
clone size: -; J gene: TRBJ2-7; V gene: TRBV7-2; D gene: TRBD2; CDR3 protein: CASSSSSGGRYEQYF; CDR3 DNA: TGTGCCAGCAGCTCATCTAGCGGGGGGCGTTACGAGCAGTACTTC
clone size: -; J gene: TRBJ1-5; V gene: TRBV27; D gene: TRBD1; CDR3 protein: CASAGTGNQPQHF; CDR3 DNA: TGTGCCAGCGCGGGGACAGGCAATCAGCCCCAGCATTTT
clone size: -; J gene: TRBJ2-7; V gene: TRBV6-4; D gene: -; CDR3 protein: CASSQSAGHYEQYF; CDR3 DNA: TGTGCCAGCAGTCAATCCGCGGGCCACTACGAGCAGTACTTC
clone size: -; J gene: TRBJ2-5; V gene: TRBV5-1; D gene: -; CDR3 protein: CASMIQPGAETQYF; CDR3 DNA: TGCGCCAGCATGATTCAGCCAGGGGCGGAGACCCAGTACTTC
clone size: -; J gene: TRBJ2-7; V gene: TRBV5-6; D gene: TRBD1; CDR3 protein: CASSLGTGVYEQYF; CDR3 DNA: TGTGCCAGCAGCTTGGGGACAGGGGTCTACGAGCAGTACTTC
clone size: -; J gene: TRBJ2-7; V gene: TRBV6-4; D gene: -; CDR3 protein: CASSGRRQNYEQYF; CDR3 DNA: TGTGCCAGCAGTGGGCGGCGGCAGAACTACGAGCAGTACTTC
clone size: -; J gene: TRBJ1-2; V gene: TRBV12-5; D gene: -; CDR3 protein: CASSPSGAQNYGYTF; CDR3 DNA: TGTGCTAGTTCCCCTTCTGGGGCGCAGAACTATGGCTACACCTTC
clone size: once; J gene: TRBJ1-5; V gene: TRBV9; D gene: TRBD1; CDR3 protein: CASSTGQGPNQPQHF; CDR3 DNA: TGTGCCAGCAGCACGGGACAGGGGCCCAATCAGCCCCAGCATTTT
clone size: -; J gene: TRBJ2-1; V gene: TRBV2; D gene: TRBD2; CDR3 protein: CASSTLRTSGGLTYNEQFF; CDR3 DNA: TGTGCCAGCAGTACCCTTCGGACTAGCGGGGGCCTTACCTACAATGAGCAGTTCTTC
clone size: -; J gene: TRBJ2-5; V gene: TRBV24-1; D gene: TRBD2; CDR3 protein: CATSDSFTLLAGAYETQYF; CDR3 DNA: TGTGCCACCAGTGATTCCTTCACACTACTAGCGGGAGCTTATGAGACCCAGTACTTC
clone size: -; J gene: TRBJ1-1; V gene: TRBV20-1; D gene: -; CDR3 protein: CSASRGTDTEAFF; CDR3 DNA: TGCAGTGCTAGTAGAGGGACTGACACTGAAGCTTTCTTT
clone size: many; J gene: TRBJ1-5; V gene: TRBV3-1/TRBV3-2; D gene: TRBD1; CDR3 protein: CASSQGAHRGSNQPQHF; CDR3 DNA: TGTGCCAGCAGCCAAGGTGCACACAGGGGATCCAATCAGCCCCAGCATTTT
clone size: -; J gene: TRBJ2-3; V gene: TRBV28; D gene: -; CDR3 protein: CASRRVQGSTDTQYF; CDR3 DNA: TGTGCCAGCAGACGAGTACAGGGTAGCACAGATACGCAGTATTTT
clone size: -; J gene: TRBJ1-2; V gene: TRBV29-1; D gene: -; CDR3 protein: CSVGPPEPFGYTF; CDR3 DNA: TGCAGCGTTGGCCCCCCAGAACCGTTTGGCTACACCTTC
clone size: -; J gene: TRBJ1-4; V gene: TRBV9; D gene: -; CDR3 protein: CASSVVTGQQEKLFF; CDR3 DNA: TGTGCCAGCAGCGTAGTAACAGGGCAGCAGGAAAAACTGTTTTTT
clone size: -; J gene: TRBJ1-2; V gene: TRBV29-1; D gene: -; CDR3 protein: CSVVRSGYGYTF; CDR3 DNA: TGCAGCGTTGTGAGGTCGGGCTATGGCTACACCTTC
clone size: -; J gene: TRBJ2-7; V gene: TRBV19; D gene: -; CDR3 protein: CASSIQRTPTYEQYF; CDR3 DNA: TGTGCCAGTAGTATACAAAGGACTCCCACCTACGAGCAGTACTTC
clone size: -; J gene: TRBJ2-7; V gene: TRBV18; D gene: TRBD1; CDR3 protein: CASSRDRGRDEQYF; CDR3 DNA: TGTGCCAGCTCAAGGGACAGGGGGCGGGACGAGCAGTACTTC
clone size: -; J gene: TRBJ2-3; V gene: TRBV27; D gene: -; CDR3 protein: CASSLRDNTDTQYF; CDR3 DNA: TGTGCCAGCAGTTTAAGAGATAACACAGATACGCAGTATTTT
clone size: once; J gene: TRBJ1-5; V gene: TRBV27; D gene: TRBD1; CDR3 protein: CASSLSTGGHQPQHF; CDR3 DNA: TGTGCCAGCAGTCTGTCCACAGGGGGCCATCAGCCCCAGCATTTT
clone size: -; J gene: TRBJ2-7; V gene: TRBV4-2; D gene: TRBD1; CDR3 protein: CASSPRDRSYEQYF; CDR3 DNA: TGTGCCAGCAGCCCACGGGACAGATCCTACGAGCAGTACTTC
clone size: -; J gene: TRBJ1-1; V gene: TRBV3-1/TRBV3-2; D gene: -; CDR3 protein: CASSQGHNTEAFF; CDR3 DNA: TGTGCCAGCAGCCAAGGTCACAATACTGAAGCTTTCTTT
clone size: -; J gene: TRBJ1-1; V gene: TRBV10-2; D gene: TRBD1; CDR3 protein: CASGGQMNTEAFF; CDR3 DNA: TGCGCCAGCGGGGGACAGATGAACACTGAAGCTTTCTTT
clone size: -; J gene: TRBJ2-7; V gene: TRBV5-7; D gene: TRBD1; CDR3 protein: CASSGGTGGSPSYEQYF; CDR3 DNA: TGTGCCAGCAGCGGGGGGACAGGGGGATCTCCCTCCTACGAGCAGTACTTC
clone size: once; J gene: TRBJ1-1; V gene: TRBV29-1; D gene: -; CDR3 protein: CSVSEGGQNRAFF; CDR3 DNA: TGCAGCGTTTCGGAGGGGGGGCAAAATCGAGCTTTCTTT
clone size: -; J gene: TRBJ2-7; V gene: TRBV27; D gene: TRBD1; CDR3 protein: CASADRGRHEQYF; CDR3 DNA: TGTGCCAGTGCGGACAGGGGGCGACACGAGCAGTACTTC
clone size: few; J gene: TRBJ2-1; V gene: TRBV18; D gene: -; CDR3 protein: CASSSGYNEQFF; CDR3 DNA: TGTGCCAGCTCATCCGGGTACAATGAGCAGTTCTTC
clone size: -; J gene: TRBJ2-7; V gene: TRBV6-1; D gene: -; CDR3 protein: CASSEITGSYEQYF; CDR3 DNA: TGTGCCAGCAGTGAAATCACAGGTTCCTACGAGCAGTACTTC
clone size: once; J gene: TRBJ2-7; V gene: TRBV9; D gene: TRBD1; CDR3 protein: CASSVGTLHQGEYEQYF; CDR3 DNA: TGTGCCAGCAGCGTAGGGACCTTGCATCAGGGGGAATACGAGCAGTACTTC
clone size: -; J gene: TRBJ2-7; V gene: TRBV2; D gene: TRBD2; CDR3 protein: CASNVYLGLAGYAYEQYF; CDR3 DNA: TGTGCCAGCAACGTATACTTGGGACTAGCGGGCTACGCCTACGAGCAGTACTTC
clone size: -; J gene: TRBJ2-5; V gene: TRBV18; D gene: -; CDR3 protein: CASSPSETQYF; CDR3 DNA: TGTGCCAGCTCACCATCGGAGACCCAGTACTTC
clone size: -; J gene: TRBJ2-7; V gene: TRBV4-3; D gene: -; CDR3 protein: CASSQRPGDTSYEQYF; CDR3 DNA: TGCGCCAGCAGCCAGAGACCTGGGGACACCTCCTACGAGCAGTACTTC
clone size: -; J gene: TRBJ2-7; V gene: TRBV12-3/TRBV12-4; D gene: -; CDR3 protein: CASSPPDGYEQYF; CDR3 DNA: TGTGCCAGCAGTCCCCCAGACGGGTACGAGCAGTACTTC
clone size: once; J gene: TRBJ1-1; V gene: TRBV28; D gene: -; CDR3 protein: CASSPGRGITEAFF; CDR3 DNA: TGTGCCAGCAGTCCGGGCAGGGGTATCACTGAAGCTTTCTTT
clone size: -; J gene: TRBJ2-2; V gene: TRBV7-9; D gene: -; CDR3 protein: CASSLWSSFNTGELFF; CDR3 DNA: TGTGCCAGCAGCTTATGGTCTAGCTTCAACACCGGGGAGCTGTTTTTT
clone size: -; J gene: TRBJ2-4; V gene: TRBV6-5; D gene: -; CDR3 protein: CASRREKNIQYF; CDR3 DNA: TGTGCCAGCAGGAGGGAGAAAAACATTCAGTACTTC
clone size: -; J gene: TRBJ2-1; V gene: TRBV5-1; D gene: -; CDR3 protein: CASSLEGQEYNEQFF; CDR3 DNA: TGCGCCAGCAGCTTGGAGGGGCAGGAATACAATGAGCAGTTCTTC
clone size: -; J gene: TRBJ2-7; V gene: TRBV7-5; D gene: -; CDR3 protein: CVRSLASRLAGVREQYF; CDR3 DNA: TGTGTCAGAAGCTTAGCCTCTAGACTAGCGGGAGTAAGGGAGCAGTACTTC
clone size: -; J gene: TRBJ2-5; V gene: TRBV5-6; D gene: -; CDR3 protein: CASSPLRAVQETQYF; CDR3 DNA: TGTGCCAGCAGCCCCTTGAGAGCGGTACAAGAGACCCAGTACTTC
clone size: -; J gene: TRBJ1-4; V gene: TRBV6-5; D gene: -; CDR3 protein: CASSYDWGGEKLFF; CDR3 DNA: TGTGCCAGCAGTTACGATTGGGGCGGTGAAAAACTGTTTTTT
clone size: few; J gene: TRBJ1-2; V gene: TRBV19; D gene: -; CDR3 protein: CASSLQGDGYTF; CDR3 DNA: TGTGCCAGTAGTCTACAGGGTGATGGCTACACCTTC
clone size: -; J gene: TRBJ2-7; V gene: TRBV19; D gene: -; CDR3 protein: CASRPDFLLDEQYF; CDR3 DNA: TGTGCCAGTAGACCGGACTTCCTGCTGGACGAGCAGTACTTC
clone size: once; J gene: TRBJ1-4; V gene: TRBV4-3; D gene: TRBD1; CDR3 protein: CASSPPTGEKLFF; CDR3 DNA: TGCGCCAGCAGCCCACCGACAGGGGAAAAACTGTTTTTT
clone size: -; J gene: TRBJ2-5; V gene: TRBV28; D gene: TRBD2; CDR3 protein: CASSLSVVGGETQYF; CDR3 DNA: TGTGCCAGCAGTTTATCGGTCGTCGGGGGGGAGACCCAGTACTTC
clone size: -; J gene: TRBJ2-7; V gene: TRBV6-1; D gene: -; CDR3 protein: CASSETEGASYEQYF; CDR3 DNA: TGTGCCAGCAGTGAAACCGAAGGGGCCTCCTACGAGCAGTACTTC
clone size: -; J gene: TRBJ2-7; V gene: TRBV6-5; D gene: TRBD2; CDR3 protein: CASLPWGRAYEQYF; CDR3 DNA: TGTGCCAGCCTCCCTTGGGGGAGGGCCTACGAGCAGTACTTC